These 6 T cell receptor beta chains were all obtained from the same sample, sequenced in a study of T cell changes during pregnancy in multiple sclerosis. TCRdb keeps only in-frame clones here, not all; method: immunoSEQ multiplex PCR. This sample yields roughly 90,000 clones, of which roughly 91% are seen a single time; around 4% belongs to the top ten. The specimen was peripheral blood, collected in the first trimester of pregnancy. Receptors originate from a female donor with multiple sclerosis, enrolled in a pregnancy study.

The CDR3 is CASSPGQGSNQPQHF. The CDR3 DNA follows: TGCGCCAGCAGCCCCGGACAGGGTAGCAATCAGCCCCAGCATTTT. The chain joins TRBV4-1 to TRBJ1-5; 8 nucleotides match TRBD1. CDR1 MGHRA and CDR2 YSYEKL come from the germline V gene. With V trimmed by 4 bases and J by 0 bases, 2 bases remained unmatched. The CDR3 has 15 residues.

The CDR3 DNA is TGTGCCAGCAGCACTAGTGACGGGACTAGCGGATACAATGAGCAGTTCTTC. Translation gives CASSTSDGTSGYNEQFF. The chain joins TRBV7-8 to TRBJ2-1; TRBD2 matches 11 bases. Per germline, CDR1 SGHVS and CDR2 FQNEAQ. The CDR3 is made up of 17 amino acids. Trimming removed 5 bases from V and 4 bases from J; junction bases left unmatched: 10.

The chain couples TRBV29-1 to TRBJ1-1; possible D gene TRBD1, 6 bases. V was trimmed by 4 bases and J by 4 bases, leaving 19 bases between them. This CDR3 region has 15 residues. Germline V gene data show CDR1 as SQVTM and CDR2 as ANQGSEA. The CDR3 sequence: CSVVGGPASVTEAFF. DNA for the CDR3: TGCAGCGTTGTGGGGGGGCCAGCGAGTGTCACTGAAGCTTTCTTT.

The chain couples TRBV6-5 to TRBJ1-5; D is unclear. CDR1 and CDR2 (germline): MNHEY, SVGAGI. The V end was cut by 0 bases, the J end by 6 bases, with 6 bases between. The CDR3 is made up of 13 amino acids. This CDR3 reads CASSYSRGQPQHF. CDR3 DNA sequence: TGTGCCAGCAGTTACTCCCGGGGTCAGCCCCAGCATTTT.

This sequence joins TRBV30 and TRBJ1-1, with 8 bases identical to TRBD1. The CDR3 has 14 amino acids. Germline V gene lookup returns CDR1 GTSNPN and CDR2 SVGIG (reference sequence). The J segment lost 11 bases and the V segment lost 3 bases, leaving 14 bases of the junction unmatched. The CDR3 DNA is TGTGCCTGGAGCCCGAGGGGACAGGCCGTGAAGGCTTTCTTT. This encodes CAWSPRGQAVKAFF.

The chain recombines TRBV9 with TRBJ2-1, with D possibly matching TRBD1 (6 bases). Trimming stripped 2 bases from V and 5 bases from J, with 11 bases between. The CDR3 spans 14 residues. Germline CDR1 is SGDLS and CDR2 is YYNGEE. The CDR3, as DNA: TGTGCCAGCAGCGTCACGACAGGTAACAATGAGCAGTTCTTC. Translating it yields CASSVTTGNNEQFF.